The rows below give T cell receptor beta chains drawn from one sample of a study of cytomegalovirus exposure and HLA in healthy donors. The protocol was immunoSEQ multiplex PCR, while the TCRdb copy is restricted to in-frame clones and leaves out a portion. The top ten clones hold approximately 1.5% of a sample with approximately 150,000 clones, around 68% of them seen once. Sequencing was done on a sample of PBMCs. These receptors were obtained from a man aged 45 to 65 in good health and CMV-seronegative. Each CDR3 is given with its conserved first and last residue.

v_gene	j_gene	CDR3aa
TRBV12-5	TRBJ1-6	CASALRGQGESPLHF
TRBV5-1	TRBJ2-7	CASSTWGLAGGAYEQYF
TRBV28	TRBJ2-1	CASSRSGLANLYNEQFF
TRBV5-1	TRBJ1-5	CASSLAGDSNQPQHF
TRBV10-1	TRBJ2-3	CAIWTSGGAADTQYF
TRBV1	TRBJ2-2	CTSSQDGAWRGGLKTGELFF
TRBV6-6	TRBJ1-1	CASSYSRGKNTEAFF
TRBV5-5	TRBJ2-5	CASRLGQHDQETQYF
TRBV6-1	TRBJ2-1	CASRPGAAAYNEQFF
TRBV5-6	TRBJ1-1	CASSLEAGLNTEAFF
TRBV5-1	TRBJ1-2	CASSDTGPYGYTF
TRBV10-3	TRBJ1-3	CAISESGGSGNTIYF
TRBV5-6	TRBJ1-4	CASGPTGGGNEKLFF
TRBV18	TRBJ1-2	CASSPGTDPGYTF
TRBV5-6	TRBJ2-7	CASSYWTVYEQYF
TRBV28	TRBJ2-2	CASSYLTGTGASANTGELFF